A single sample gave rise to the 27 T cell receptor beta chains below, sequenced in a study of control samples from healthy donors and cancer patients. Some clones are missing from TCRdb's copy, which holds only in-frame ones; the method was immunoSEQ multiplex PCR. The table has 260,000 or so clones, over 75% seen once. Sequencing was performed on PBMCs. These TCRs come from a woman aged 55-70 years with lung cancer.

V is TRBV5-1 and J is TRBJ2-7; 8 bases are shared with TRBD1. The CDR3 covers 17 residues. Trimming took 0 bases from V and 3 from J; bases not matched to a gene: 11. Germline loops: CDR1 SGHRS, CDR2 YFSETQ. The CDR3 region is CASSLAGQGLGLYEQYF. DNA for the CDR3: TGCGCCAGCAGCTTGGCCGGACAGGGTTTGGGACTCTACGAGCAGTACTTC.

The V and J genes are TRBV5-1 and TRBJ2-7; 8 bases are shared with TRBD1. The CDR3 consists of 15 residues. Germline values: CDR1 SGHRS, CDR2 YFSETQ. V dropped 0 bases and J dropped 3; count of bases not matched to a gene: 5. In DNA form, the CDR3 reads TGCGCCAGCAGCTTGGTCGCAGGGGGCAACTACGAGCAGTACTTC. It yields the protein CASSLVAGGNYEQYF.

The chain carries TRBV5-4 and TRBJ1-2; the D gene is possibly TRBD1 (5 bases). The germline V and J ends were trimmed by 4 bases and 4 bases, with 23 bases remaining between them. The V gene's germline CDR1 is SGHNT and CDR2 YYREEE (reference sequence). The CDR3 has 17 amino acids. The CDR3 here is CASSRDGLTVLGYGYTF. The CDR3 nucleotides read TGTGCCAGCAGCAGGGACGGCCTAACGGTACTAGGCTATGGCTACACCTTC.

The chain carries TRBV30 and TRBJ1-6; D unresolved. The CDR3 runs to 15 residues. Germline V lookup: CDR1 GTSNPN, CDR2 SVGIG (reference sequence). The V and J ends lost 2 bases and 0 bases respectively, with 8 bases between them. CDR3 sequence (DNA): TGTGCCTGGAGTACTTTAAACTCCTATAATTCACCCCTCCACTTT. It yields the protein CAWSTLNSYNSPLHF.

The CDR3 protein is CASSARAGVTDTQYF. CDR3 DNA sequence: TGTGCCAGCAGCGCACGTGCGGGGGTCACAGATACGCAGTATTTT. The chain employs TRBV6-4 and TRBJ2-3, with 7 bases aligning to TRBD2. The CDR3 has 15 residues. V lost 6 bases to trimming and J lost 2 bases; unmatched junction nucleotides: 8. CDR1 and CDR2 (germline): MRHNA, SNTAGT.

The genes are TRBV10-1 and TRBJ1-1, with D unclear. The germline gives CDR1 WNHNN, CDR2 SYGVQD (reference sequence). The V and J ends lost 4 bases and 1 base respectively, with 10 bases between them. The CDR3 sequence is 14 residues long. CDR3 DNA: TGCGCCAGCAGTGCGGAACCCAAGAACACTGAAGCTTTCTTT. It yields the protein CASSAEPKNTEAFF.

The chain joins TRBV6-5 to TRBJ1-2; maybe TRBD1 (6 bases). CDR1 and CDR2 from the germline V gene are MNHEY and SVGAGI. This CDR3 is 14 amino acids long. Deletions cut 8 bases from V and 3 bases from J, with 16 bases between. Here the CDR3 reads CASSGVRADYGYTF. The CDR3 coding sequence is TGTGCCAGCTCAGGGGTCCGGGCGGACTATGGCTACACCTTC.

CDR3 region: CASSSRYKGGGEQYF. The CDR3 nucleotides are TGTGCCAGCAGCTCCCGCTATAAGGGGGGAGGCGAGCAGTACTTC. The V gene is TRBV7-9, the J gene TRBJ2-7; either TRBD1 or TRBD2 may fit D (6 bases each). Germline lookup yields CDR1 SEHNR and CDR2 FQNEAQ (reference sequence). V lost 4 bases to trimming and J lost 6 bases, with 19 bases between them. The CDR3 contains 15 residues.

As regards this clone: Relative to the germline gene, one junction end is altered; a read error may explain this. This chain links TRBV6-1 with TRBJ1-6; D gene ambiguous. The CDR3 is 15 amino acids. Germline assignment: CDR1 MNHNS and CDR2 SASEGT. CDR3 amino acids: CASSEGPDYYSPLHF. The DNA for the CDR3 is TGTGCCAGCAGTGAAGGGCCGGACTATTATTCACCCCTCCACTTT.

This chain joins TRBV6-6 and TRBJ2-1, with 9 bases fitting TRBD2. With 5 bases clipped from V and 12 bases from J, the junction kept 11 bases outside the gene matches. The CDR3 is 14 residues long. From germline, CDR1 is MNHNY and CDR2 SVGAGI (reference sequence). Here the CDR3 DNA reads TGTGCCAGCAGTGACCTTAGCGGGAGAAGCTTGCAGTTCTTC. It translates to CASSDLSGRSLQFF.

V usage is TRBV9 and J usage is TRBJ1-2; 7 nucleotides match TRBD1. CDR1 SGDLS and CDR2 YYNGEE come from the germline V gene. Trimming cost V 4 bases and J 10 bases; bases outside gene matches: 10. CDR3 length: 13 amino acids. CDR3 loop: CASSTRGTEIYTF. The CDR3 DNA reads TGTGCCAGCAGCACCCGCGGGACAGAAATCTACACCTTC. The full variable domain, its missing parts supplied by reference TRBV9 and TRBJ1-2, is DSGVTQTPKHLITATGQRVTLRCSPRSGDLSVYWYQQSLDQGLQFLIQYYNGEERAKGNILERFSAQQFPDLHSELNLSSLELGDSALYFCASSTRGTEIYTFGSGTRLTVV.

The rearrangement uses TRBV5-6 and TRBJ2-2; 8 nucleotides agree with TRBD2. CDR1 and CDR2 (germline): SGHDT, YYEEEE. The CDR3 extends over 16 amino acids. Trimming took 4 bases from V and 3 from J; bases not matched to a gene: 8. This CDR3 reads CASSLKLAEYTGELFF. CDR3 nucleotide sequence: TGTGCCAGCAGCCTTAAACTAGCGGAATACACCGGGGAGCTGTTTTTT.

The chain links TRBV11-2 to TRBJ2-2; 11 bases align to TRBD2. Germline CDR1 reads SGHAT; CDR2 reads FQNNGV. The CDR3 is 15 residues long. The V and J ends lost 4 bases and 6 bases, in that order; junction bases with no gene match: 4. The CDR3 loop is CASSYGLAGAGELFF. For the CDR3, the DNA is TGTGCCAGCAGCTATGGACTAGCGGGCGCCGGGGAGCTGTTTTTT.

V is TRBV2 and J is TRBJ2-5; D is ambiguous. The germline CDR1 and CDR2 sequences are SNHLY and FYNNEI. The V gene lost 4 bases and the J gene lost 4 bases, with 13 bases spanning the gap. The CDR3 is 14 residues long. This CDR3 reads CASSVGTSVETQYF. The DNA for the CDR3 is TGTGCCAGCAGTGTTGGAACGTCTGTAGAGACCCAGTACTTC.

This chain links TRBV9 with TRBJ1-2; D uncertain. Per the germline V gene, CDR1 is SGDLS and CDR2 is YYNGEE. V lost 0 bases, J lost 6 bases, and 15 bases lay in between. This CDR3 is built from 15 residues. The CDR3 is CASSVARVGRNGYTF. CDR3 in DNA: TGTGCCAGCAGCGTAGCTAGGGTAGGAAGAAATGGCTACACCTTC. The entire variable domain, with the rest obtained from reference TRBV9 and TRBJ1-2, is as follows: DSGVTQTPKHLITATGQRVTLRCSPRSGDLSVYWYQQSLDQGLQFLIQYYNGEERAKGNILERFSAQQFPDLHSELNLSSLELGDSALYFCASSVARVGRNGYTFGSGTRLTVV.

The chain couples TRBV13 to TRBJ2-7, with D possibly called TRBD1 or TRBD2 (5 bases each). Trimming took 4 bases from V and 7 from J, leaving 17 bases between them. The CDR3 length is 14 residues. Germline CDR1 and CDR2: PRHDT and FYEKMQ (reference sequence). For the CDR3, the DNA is TGTGCCAGCAGCTCGTCAGCAGGGACGGGGGAGCAGTACTTC. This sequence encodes CASSSSAGTGEQYF.

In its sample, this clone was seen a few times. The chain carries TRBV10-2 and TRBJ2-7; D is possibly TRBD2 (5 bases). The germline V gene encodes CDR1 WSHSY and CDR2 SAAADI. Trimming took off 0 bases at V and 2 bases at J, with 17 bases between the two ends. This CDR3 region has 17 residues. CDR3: CASSESLFGEITYEQYF. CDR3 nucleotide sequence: TGCGCCAGCAGTGAGTCATTATTTGGGGAGATTACCTACGAGCAGTACTTC.

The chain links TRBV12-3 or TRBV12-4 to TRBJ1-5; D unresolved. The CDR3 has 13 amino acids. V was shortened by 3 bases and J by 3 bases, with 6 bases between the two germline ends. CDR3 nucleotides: TGTGCCAGCAGTTTGGCGTTCAATCAGCCCCAGCATTTT. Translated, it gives CASSLAFNQPQHF.

The CDR3 is CGTGELFF. The CDR3 nucleotides are TGTGGTACCGGGGAGCTGTTTTTT. The V and J genes are TRBV28 and TRBJ2-2; D uncertain. CDR3 length: 8 residues. Germline loops: CDR1 MDHEN, CDR2 SYDVKM.

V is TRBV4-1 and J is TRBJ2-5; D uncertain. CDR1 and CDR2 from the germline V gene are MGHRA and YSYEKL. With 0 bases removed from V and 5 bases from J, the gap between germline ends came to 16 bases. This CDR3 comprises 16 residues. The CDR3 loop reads CASSQDFGPLGETQYF. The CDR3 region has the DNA TGCGCCAGCAGCCAAGATTTCGGCCCTTTAGGGGAGACCCAGTACTTC.

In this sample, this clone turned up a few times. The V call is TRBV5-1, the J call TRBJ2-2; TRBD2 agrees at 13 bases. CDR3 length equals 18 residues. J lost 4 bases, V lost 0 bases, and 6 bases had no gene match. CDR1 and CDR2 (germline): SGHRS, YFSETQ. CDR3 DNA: TGCGCCAGCAGCTTGGTAATACTAGCGGGAGGGAGCACCGGGGAGCTGTTTTTT. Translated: CASSLVILAGGSTGELFF.

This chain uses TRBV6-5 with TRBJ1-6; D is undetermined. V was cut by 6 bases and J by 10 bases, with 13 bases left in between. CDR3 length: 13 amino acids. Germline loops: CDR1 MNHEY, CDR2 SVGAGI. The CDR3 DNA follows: TGTGCCAGCAGCTATATCAGCGAGTCACCCCTCCACTTT. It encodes CASSYISESPLHF.

This CDR3 is CASSPTGQPHYGYTF. The CDR3 nucleotides read TGTGCCAGCTCACCAACGGGACAGCCCCACTATGGCTACACCTTC. The chain couples TRBV18 to TRBJ1-2, with 7 bases matching TRBD1. There are 15 residues in the CDR3. CDR1 is KGHSH and CDR2 is LQKENI in the germline V gene. The ends lost 2 bases at V and 3 bases at J; junction bases unmatched: 6.

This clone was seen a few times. CDR3 sequence reads: CASTSPWGLGGYTF. The CDR3 DNA follows: TGTGCCAGCACCTCCCCCTGGGGCTTAGGTGGCTACACCTTC. The gene calls are TRBV27 and TRBJ1-2; possible D gene TRBD1, 5 bases. Trimming left V 7 bases short and J 7 bases short, with 19 bases between. Germline lookup yields CDR1 MNHEY and CDR2 SMNVEV (reference sequence). This CDR3 is built from 14 residues.

The CDR3 sequence: CASSPGTSFHNEQFF. CDR3 bases: TGCGCCAGCAGCCCGGGGACTAGTTTCCACAATGAGCAGTTCTTC. The chain recombines TRBV5-1 with TRBJ2-1, with 8 bases lining up with TRBD2. The germline V gene has CDR1 SGHRS and CDR2 YFSETQ. V dropped 4 bases and J dropped 5; count of bases not matched to a gene: 8. The CDR3 is 15 residues long.

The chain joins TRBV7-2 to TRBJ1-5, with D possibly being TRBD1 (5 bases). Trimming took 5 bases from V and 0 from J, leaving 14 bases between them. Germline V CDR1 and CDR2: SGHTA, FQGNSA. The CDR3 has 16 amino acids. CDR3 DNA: TGTGCCAGCAGCCTCGGAGGAGGGGTTAGCAATCAGCCCCAGCATTTT. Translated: CASSLGGGVSNQPQHF.

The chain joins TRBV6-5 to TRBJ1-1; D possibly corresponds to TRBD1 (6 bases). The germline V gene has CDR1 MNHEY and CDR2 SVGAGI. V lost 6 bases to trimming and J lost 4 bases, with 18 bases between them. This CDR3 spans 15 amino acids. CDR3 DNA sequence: TGTGCCAGCAGACCCTCGACAGGCCGGGGCACTGAAGCTTTCTTT. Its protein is CASRPSTGRGTEAFF.